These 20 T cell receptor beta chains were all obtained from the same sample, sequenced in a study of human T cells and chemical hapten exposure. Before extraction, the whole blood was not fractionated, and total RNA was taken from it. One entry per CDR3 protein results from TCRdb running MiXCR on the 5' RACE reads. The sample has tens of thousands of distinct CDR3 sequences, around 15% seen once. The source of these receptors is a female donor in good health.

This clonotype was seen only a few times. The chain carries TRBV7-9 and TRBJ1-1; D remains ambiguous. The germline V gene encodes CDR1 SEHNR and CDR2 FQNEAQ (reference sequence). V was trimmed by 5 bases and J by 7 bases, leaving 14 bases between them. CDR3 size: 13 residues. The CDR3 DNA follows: TGTGCCAGCAGCACGCAGGCAGCGGGTGAAGCTTTCTTT. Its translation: CASSTQAAGEAFF.

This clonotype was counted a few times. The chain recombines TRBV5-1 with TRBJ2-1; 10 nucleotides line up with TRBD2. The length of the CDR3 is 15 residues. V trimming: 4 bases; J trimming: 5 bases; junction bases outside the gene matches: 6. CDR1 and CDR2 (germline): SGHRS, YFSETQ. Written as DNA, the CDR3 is TGCGCCAGCAGCAACTTCCTAGCGGGGGACAATGAGCAGTTCTTC. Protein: CASSNFLAGDNEQFF.

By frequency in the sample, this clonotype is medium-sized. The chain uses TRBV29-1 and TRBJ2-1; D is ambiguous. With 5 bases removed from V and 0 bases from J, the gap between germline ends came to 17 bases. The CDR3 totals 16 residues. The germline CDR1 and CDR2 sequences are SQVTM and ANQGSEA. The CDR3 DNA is TGCAGCGTTTTCCTCTCGGGCACCAGCTCCTACAATGAGCAGTTCTTC. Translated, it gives CSVFLSGTSSYNEQFF.

The CDR3 sequence: CASSIGTSGGALETQYF. CDR3 coding DNA: TGTGCCAGTAGTATTGGCACTAGCGGGGGGGCCTTAGAGACCCAGTACTTC. This chain connects TRBV19 to TRBJ2-5; 13 bases are shared with TRBD2. CDR3 size: 17 residues. Trimming at V came to 3 bases and at J to 4 bases, leaving 8 bases not matched to a gene. The V gene's germline CDR1 is LNHDA and CDR2 SQIVND (reference sequence).

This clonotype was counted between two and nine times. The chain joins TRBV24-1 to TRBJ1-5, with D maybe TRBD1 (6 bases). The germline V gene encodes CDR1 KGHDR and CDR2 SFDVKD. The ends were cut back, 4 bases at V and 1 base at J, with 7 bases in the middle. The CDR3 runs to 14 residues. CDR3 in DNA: TGTGCCACCAGTGAAACAGGGAGCAATCAGCCCCAGCATTTT. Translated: CATSETGSNQPQHF.

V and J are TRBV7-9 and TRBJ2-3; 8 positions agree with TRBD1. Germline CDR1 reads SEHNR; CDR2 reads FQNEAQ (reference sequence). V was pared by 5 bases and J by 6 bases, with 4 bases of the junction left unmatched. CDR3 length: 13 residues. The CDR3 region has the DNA TGTGCCAGCAGCAGACAGGGGCTCGATACGCAGTATTTT. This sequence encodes CASSRQGLDTQYF.

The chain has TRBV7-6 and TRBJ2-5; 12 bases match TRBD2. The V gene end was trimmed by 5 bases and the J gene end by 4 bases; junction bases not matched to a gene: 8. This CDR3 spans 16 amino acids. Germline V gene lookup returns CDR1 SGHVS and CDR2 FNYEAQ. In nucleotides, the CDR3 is TGTGCCAGCAGCCGGGTACTAGCGGGAGGTTCAGAGACCCAGTACTTC. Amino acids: CASSRVLAGGSETQYF.

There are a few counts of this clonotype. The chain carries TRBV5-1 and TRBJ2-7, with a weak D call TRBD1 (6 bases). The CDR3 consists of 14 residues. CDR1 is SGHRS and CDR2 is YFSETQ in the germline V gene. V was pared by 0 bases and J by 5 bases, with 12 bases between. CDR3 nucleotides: TGCGCCAGCAGCTTGGACAGGGTATTCAACGAGCAGTACTTC. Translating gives CASSLDRVFNEQYF.

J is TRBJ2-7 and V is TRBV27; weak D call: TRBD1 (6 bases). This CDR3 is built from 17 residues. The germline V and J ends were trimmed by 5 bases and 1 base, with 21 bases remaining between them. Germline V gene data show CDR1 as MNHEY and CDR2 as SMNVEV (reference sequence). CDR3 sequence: CASSRTVASVGSYEQYF. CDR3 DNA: TGTGCCAGCAGTCGGACAGTTGCCTCAGTAGGGTCCTACGAGCAGTACTTC.

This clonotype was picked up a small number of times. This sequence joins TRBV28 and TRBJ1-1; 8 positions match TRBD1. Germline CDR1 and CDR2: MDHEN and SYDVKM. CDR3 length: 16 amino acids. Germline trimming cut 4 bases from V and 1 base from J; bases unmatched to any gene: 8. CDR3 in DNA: TGTGCCAGCAGTTCCCAACAGGGGGTAAGGAACACTGAAGCTTTCTTT. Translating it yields CASSSQQGVRNTEAFF.

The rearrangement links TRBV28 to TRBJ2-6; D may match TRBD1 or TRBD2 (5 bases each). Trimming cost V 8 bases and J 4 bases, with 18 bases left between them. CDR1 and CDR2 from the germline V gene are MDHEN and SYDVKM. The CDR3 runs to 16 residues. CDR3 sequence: CASSTLQGEGANVLTF. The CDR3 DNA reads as TGTGCCAGCTCCACTCTGCAAGGGGAGGGGGCCAACGTCCTGACTTTC.

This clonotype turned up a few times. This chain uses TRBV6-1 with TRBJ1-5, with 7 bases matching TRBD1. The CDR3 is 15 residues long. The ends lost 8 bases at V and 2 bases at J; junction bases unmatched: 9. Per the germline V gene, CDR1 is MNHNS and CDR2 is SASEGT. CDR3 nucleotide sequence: TGTGCCAGCGTTGCAGGGGGAAGAGGCAATCAGCCCCAGCATTTT. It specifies CASVAGGRGNQPQHF.

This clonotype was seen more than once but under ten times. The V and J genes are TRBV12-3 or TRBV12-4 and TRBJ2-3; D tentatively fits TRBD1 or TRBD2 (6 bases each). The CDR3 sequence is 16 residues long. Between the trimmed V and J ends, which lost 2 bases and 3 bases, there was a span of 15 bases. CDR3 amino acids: CASSLIGGHGTDTQYF. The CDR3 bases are TGTGCCAGCAGTTTAATCGGGGGCCATGGGACAGATACGCAGTATTTT.

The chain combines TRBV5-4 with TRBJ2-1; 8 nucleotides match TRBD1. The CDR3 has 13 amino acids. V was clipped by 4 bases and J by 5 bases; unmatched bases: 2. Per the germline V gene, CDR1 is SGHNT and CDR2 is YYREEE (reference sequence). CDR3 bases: TGTGCCAGCAGCCCCAGGGGGCACAATGAGCAGTTCTTC. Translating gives CASSPRGHNEQFF.

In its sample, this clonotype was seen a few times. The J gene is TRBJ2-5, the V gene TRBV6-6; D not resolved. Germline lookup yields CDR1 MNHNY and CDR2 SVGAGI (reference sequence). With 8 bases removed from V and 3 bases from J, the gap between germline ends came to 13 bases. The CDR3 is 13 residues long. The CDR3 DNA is TGTGCCAGCTCCATGCGGTCGAAAGAGACCCAGTACTTC. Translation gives CASSMRSKETQYF.

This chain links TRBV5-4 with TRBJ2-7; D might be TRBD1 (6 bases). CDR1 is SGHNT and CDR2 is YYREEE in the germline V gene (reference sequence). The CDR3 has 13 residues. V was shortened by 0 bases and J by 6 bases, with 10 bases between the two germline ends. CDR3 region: CASSLAGVGEQYF. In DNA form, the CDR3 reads TGTGCCAGCAGCTTGGCAGGGGTAGGCGAGCAGTACTTC.

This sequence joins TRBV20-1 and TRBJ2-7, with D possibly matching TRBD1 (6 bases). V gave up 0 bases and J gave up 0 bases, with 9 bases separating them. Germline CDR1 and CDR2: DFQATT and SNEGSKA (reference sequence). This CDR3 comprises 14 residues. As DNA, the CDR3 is TGCAGTGCTAGAGATGGGGGCCTCTCCTACGAGCAGTACTTC. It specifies CSARDGGLSYEQYF.

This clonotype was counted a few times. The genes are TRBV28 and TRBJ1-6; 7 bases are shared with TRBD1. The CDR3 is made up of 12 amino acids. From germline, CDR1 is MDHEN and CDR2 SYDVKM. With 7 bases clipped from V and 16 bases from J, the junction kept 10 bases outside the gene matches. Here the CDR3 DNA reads TGTGCCAGCATGGAAGGGGGCCGACAGCTCCACTTT. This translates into CASMEGGRQLHF.

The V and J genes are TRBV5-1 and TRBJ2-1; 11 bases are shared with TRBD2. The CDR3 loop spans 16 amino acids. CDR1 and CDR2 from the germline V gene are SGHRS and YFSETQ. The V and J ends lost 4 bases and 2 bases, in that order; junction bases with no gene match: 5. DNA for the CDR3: TGCGCCAGCAGCCCCGCTAGCGGGGGGACCTACAATGAGCAGTTCTTC. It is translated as CASSPASGGTYNEQFF.

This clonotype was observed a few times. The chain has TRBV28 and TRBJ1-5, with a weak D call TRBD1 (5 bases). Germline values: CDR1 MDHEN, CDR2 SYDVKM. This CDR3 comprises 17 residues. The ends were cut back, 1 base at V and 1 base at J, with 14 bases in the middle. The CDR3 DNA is TGTGCCAGCAGTTTATCCCTTGGGCGGGGGAGCAATCAGCCCCAGCATTTT. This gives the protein CASSLSLGRGSNQPQHF. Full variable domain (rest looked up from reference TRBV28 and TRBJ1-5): DVKVTQSSRYLVKRTGEKVFLECVQDMDHENMFWYRQDPGLGLRLIYFSYDVKMKEKGDIPEGYSVSREKKERFSLILESASTNQTSMYLCASSLSLGRGSNQPQHFGDGTRLSIL.